This TCR beta chain emerged from a study of cytomegalovirus exposure and HLA in healthy donors. Across the study: For the roughly 400 genotyped donors, 75% to 90% fell within the Caucasian-associated ancestry cluster.

Regarding this clone: No antigen is known for it.

The PCR made use of 60 Vbeta and 13 Jbeta primers. Authors' processing steps: An analysis performed later counted 60 million to 90 million unique TCR beta chains (roughly 11 million of them shared). Generated by immunoSEQ multiplex PCR, the TCRdb table keeps only in-frame clones and is missing some. That table furnishes V, J and clone size, whereas the DNA furnished D and trimming. The sample consists of under 130,000 clones, roughly 85% of them appearing once. Study-level points and caveats: Cytomegalovirus association was assigned to some 160 TCR beta chains.

Donors sampled were nominally healthy, though unrecorded immune exposures were likely. The CDR3 is made up of 13 amino acids. With 2 bases removed from V and 4 bases from J, the gap between germline ends came to 9 bases. Germline V gives CDR1 SGHRS, CDR2 YFSETQ. The receptor comes from a woman between 40 and 50 years old in good health and CMV-seronegative. Source material: PBMCs. The chain couples TRBV5-1 to TRBJ2-5; TRBD1 might be the D (6 bases). This CDR3 reads CASSFAGVETQYF. Written as DNA, the CDR3 is TGCGCCAGCAGCTTCGCAGGGGTAGAGACCCAGTACTTC.